Given below is one T cell receptor beta chain in context. Its specificity is unknown. The data were obtained in a study of beta chain features in type 1 diabetes. The V gene's germline CDR1 is GTSNPN and CDR2 SVGIG (reference sequence). Trimming took 2 bases from V and 0 from J, leaving 11 bases between them. This CDR3 contains 15 residues. Findings and limits, study-wide: Type 1 diabetes patients had VDJ junctions that carried fewer insertions and more deletions. Moderate but significant shortening of TCRB CDR3s was recorded in all four CD4+ subsets from Type 1 diabetes patients.

Expressed TCRB transcripts were sequenced because the entire RNA isolate underwent reverse transcription. Some clones are missing from TCRdb's copy, which holds only in-frame ones; the method was immunoSEQ multiplex PCR. The sample includes roughly 500,000 clones, around 30% of them seen just once. The V and J genes are TRBV30 and TRBJ1-3; no clear D gene. Sample: naive CD4+ T cells from blood. This receptor was taken from a young man in good health. The CDR3: CAWSPRRVSGNTIYF. The CDR3 DNA is TGTGCCTGGAGTCCCAGGCGGGTCTCTGGAAACACCATATATTTT.